This TCR beta chain was retrieved from a study of regulatory T cells in long-lasting Graves disease. Time point specified: newly diagnosed GD, antithyroid drugs for less than 3 months. Extracted RNA from PBMCs served as the source of the TCR library. EDTA tubes were used for drawing about 9 milliliters of peripheral blood. The study, taken as a whole, reports: Lower TCR diversity characterized persistent Graves' patients relative to newly diagnosed patients.

To make TCR beta libraries, researchers used iRepertoire HTBI primers and Arm-PCR of CDR3 regions. In TCRdb, the multiplex PCR reads were re-called with MiXCR into one record per CDR3 protein. The sample carries 350,000 to 450,000 distinct CDR3 sequences, approximately 16% recorded once. This clonotype showed up many times. Its antigen remains unidentified. Germline trimming cut 4 bases from V and 8 bases from J; bases unmatched to any gene: 5. The CDR3 extends over 15 amino acids. The same sample was also used in a study of T cells in Graves' hyperthyroidism and ophthalmopathy. As reported in that work: The primer set for the first-round RT-PCR of the TCR CDR3 was HTBI.

The chain carries TRBV12-3 or TRBV12-4 and TRBJ2-1, with 13 bases matching TRBD2. This clonotype was sampled from a woman between 40 and 55 years old with Graves disease. The material was peripheral blood mononuclear cells (PBMCs), obtained at new diagnosis, from a patient treated with antithyroid drugs. The CDR3 region is CASSSRTSGGDEQFF. DNA for the CDR3: TGTGCCAGCAGTTCCCGGACTAGCGGGGGCGATGAGCAGTTCTTC.